Listed below are T cell receptor beta chains from one sample, sequenced in a study of cytomegalovirus exposure and HLA in healthy donors. Produced via immunoSEQ multiplex PCR; TCRdb's table is partial and in-frame only. The top ten clones hold approximately 1% of a sample with about 60,000 clones, approximately 96% of them seen once. The sequenced sample consisted of PBMCs. These receptors were obtained from a man between 18 and 35 years old in good health and CMV-seronegative. CDR3s leave out the opening cysteine and the closing phenylalanine or tryptophan. A row's size may be missing; if present it is once, few, many or a size class.

j_call clone_size v_call cdr3_aa
TRBJ2-7 . TRBV15 ATSRPETSYEQY
TRBJ2-1 . TRBV27 ASSFGSGRANNNEQF
TRBJ2-1 . TRBV5-4 ASNILAGSDEQF
TRBJ2-7 . TRBV9 ASSPSQGQGHSFEQY
TRBJ2-7 . TRBV5-1 ASSLGAGRSYEQY
TRBJ1-1 . TRBV30 AWIPYTAWNTEAF
TRBJ1-2 . TRBV27 ASSLAGSLSGYT
TRBJ2-7 . TRBV29-1 SVAKGTGGYEQY
TRBJ2-3 . TRBV4-2 ASTNQGADTQY
TRBJ2-3 . TRBV6-4 ASSDGTGTDTQY
TRBJ2-3 . TRBV5-1 ASSVSAGTLEFDTQY
TRBJ1-4 once TRBV11-2 ASSPGRGWEKLF
TRBJ2-7 . TRBV7-9 ASSWDRGYEQY
TRBJ2-2 . TRBV28 ASSWTGLVTGELF
TRBJ1-1 . TRBV7-9 ASSLQRDGTEAF
TRBJ2-1 . TRBV27 ASSPRDRGQYEQF
TRBJ2-3 . TRBV27 ASRTHQLHTDTQY
TRBJ2-7 . TRBV9 ASSEGTSGRADEQY
TRBJ1-1 . TRBV11-2 ASSLSQGKTEAF
TRBJ2-4 . TRBV7-8 ASSSPGLADWKNIQY
TRBJ2-1 . TRBV9 ASSVGATRAYNEQF
TRBJ2-7 . TRBV4-3 ASSSGAGSYEQY
TRBJ2-1 once TRBV5-4 ASSLWGVAFSEQF
TRBJ2-4 . TRBV28 ASSGSGRPLAKNIQY
TRBJ2-1 . TRBV5-1 ASTENSGEQF